Sequencing of this TCR beta chain was carried out in a study of shared clonotypes between healthy human individuals. Study overall: Three CD4 naive, three CD4 memory, two CD8 naive and one CD8 memory plate were used per donor.

TCRdb's copy holds only in-frame clones and misses some; the assay was immunoSEQ multiplex PCR. The table includes a few million clones, over 90% detected once. The length of the CDR3 is 13 residues. V was cut by 3 bases and J by 6 bases, with 13 bases left in between. Germline V CDR1 and CDR2: SGHNT, YYREEE (reference sequence). This clone has a single count. The chain recombines TRBV5-4 with TRBJ2-7, with D perhaps TRBD2 (6 bases). This receptor was obtained from a man between 18 and 35 years old in good health. Some clones in this sample may be carry-over from other donors' samples. The sample comprised naive CD4+ T cells from PBMCs. Subset reported: CD45RA+ positively selected. Written as DNA, the CDR3 is TGTGCCAGCAGCTCGGGGACTTTTGGCGAGCAGTACTTC. This gives the protein CASSSGTFGEQYF.